A single sample gave rise to the 15 T cell receptor beta chains below, sequenced in a study of blood T cell repertoires in COVID-19. Measured with immunoSEQ multiplex PCR; TCRdb has only the in-frame clones, and not every one. The sample gives fewer than 350,000 clones, about nine tenths of which show up once; approximately 9% is in the top ten. The material sequenced was peripheral blood. These receptors originate from a middle-aged man with active or convalescent COVID-19.

This clone was observed a single time. The chain is built from TRBV28 and TRBJ2-7, with 10 bases matching TRBD1. Germline lookup yields CDR1 MDHEN and CDR2 SYDVKM. V gave up 5 bases and J gave up 3 bases; unmatched junction bases: 7. The CDR3 is 15 amino acids. The DNA for the CDR3 is TGTGCCAGCAGTGGAATCCGGGACAGGGGCTACGAGCAGTACTTC. Translation: CASSGIRDRGYEQYF.

The chain links TRBV29-1 to TRBJ2-1; 9 bases map to TRBD2. The length of the CDR3 is 14 residues. After removal of 5 bases from V and 4 bases from J, the junction contained 6 bases not matched to a gene. Germline V gene lookup returns CDR1 SQVTM and CDR2 ANQGSEA. The CDR3 region has the DNA TGCAGCGTTCTAGGACTAGCGCCATACAATGAGCAGTTCTTC. The encoded protein is CSVLGLAPYNEQFF.

The CDR3 region has the DNA TGTGCCAGCAGCTCGTACAGGGAAGCCTACGAGCAGTACTTC. It yields the protein CASSSYREAYEQYF. The chain joins TRBV5-6 to TRBJ2-7; tentatively, D is TRBD1 (6 bases). Germline V gene lookup returns CDR1 SGHDT and CDR2 YYEEEE. Trimming removed 3 bases at V and 2 bases at J, with 12 bases between. The CDR3 sequence is 14 residues long.

The chain combines TRBV19 with TRBJ2-1, with D possibly being TRBD1 (6 bases). Germline-derived CDR1 and CDR2 are LNHDA and SQIVND (reference sequence). V lost 8 bases, J lost 5 bases, and 13 bases lay in between. This CDR3 is built from 13 residues. CDR3 bases: TGTGCCAGTGGTGTAAGACAGGACAATGAGCAGTTCTTC. Protein: CASGVRQDNEQFF.

V is TRBV5-1 and J is TRBJ1-1; unclear D gene. The CDR3 length is 13 residues. Germline lookup yields CDR1 SGHRS and CDR2 YFSETQ. Trimming cost V 4 bases and J 0 bases, with 7 bases left between them. The CDR3: CASSMYVNTEAFF. The CDR3 DNA reads TGCGCCAGCAGCATGTATGTGAACACTGAAGCTTTCTTT. The whole variable domain, filled in from reference TRBV5-1 and TRBJ1-1, reads KAGVTQTPRYLIKTRGQQVTLSCSPISGHRSVSWYQQTPGQGLQFLFEYFSETQRNKGNFPGRFSGRQFSNSRSEMNVSTLELGDSALYLCASSMYVNTEAFFGQGTRLTVV.

CDR3 nucleotides: TGTGCCAGCTCACCAGGAGAAGAGACCCAGTACTTC. Translation gives CASSPGEETQYF. The chain employs TRBV18 and TRBJ2-5; D is uncertain. The V gene's germline CDR1 is KGHSH and CDR2 LQKENI. CDR3 length: 12 amino acids. V was trimmed by 2 bases and J by 3 bases, leaving 4 bases between them.

This clone was counted only a few times. This chain links TRBV13 with TRBJ2-2, with 9 positions matching TRBD2. V dropped 4 bases and J dropped 1; count of bases not matched to a gene: 7. Germline V gives CDR1 PRHDT, CDR2 FYEKMQ (reference sequence). The CDR3 contains 17 residues. The chain's CDR3 is CASSSLLAGMNTGELFF. CDR3 nucleotides: TGTGCCAGCAGCTCGTTACTAGCGGGTATGAACACCGGGGAGCTGTTTTTT.

This sequence joins TRBV6-2 or TRBV6-3 and TRBJ2-4; no clear D gene. The CDR3 length is 16 residues. Germline V lookup: CDR1 MNHEY, CDR2 SVGEGT. Trimming removed 6 bases from V and 1 base from J, with 16 bases in between. In DNA, the CDR3 is TGTGCCAGCAGCCCTCACCCATCCGCGGCCAAAAACATTCAGTACTTC. This codes for CASSPHPSAAKNIQYF.

The chain couples TRBV2 to TRBJ2-1; TRBD2 agrees at 10 bases. This CDR3 spans 18 amino acids. V trimming: 6 bases; J trimming: 4 bases; junction bases outside the gene matches: 15. The germline gives CDR1 SNHLY, CDR2 FYNNEI. The CDR3: CASSGVAGGSGTYNEQFF. As DNA, the CDR3 is TGTGCCAGCAGCGGGGTAGCGGGGGGATCTGGGACTTACAATGAGCAGTTCTTC.

This rearrangement joins TRBV11-1 to TRBJ2-5; D ambiguous. The CDR3 runs 14 residues. Germline loops: CDR1 SGHAT, CDR2 FQDESV (reference sequence). Trimming pared 2 bases from V and 5 bases from J, leaving 12 bases between. This CDR3 is CASSLRTFGETQYF. DNA for the CDR3: TGTGCCAGCAGCTTACGAACATTCGGGGAGACCCAGTACTTC.

The gene calls are TRBV5-1 and TRBJ1-1; 12 positions match TRBD1. With V trimmed by 3 bases and J by 6 bases, 6 bases remained unmatched. The CDR3 consists of 15 residues. CDR1 is SGHRS, CDR2 YFSETQ, per germline. CDR3 DNA: TGCGCCAGCAGCTGGGTAGGGACAGGGGGCCCTGAAGCTTTCTTT. It specifies CASSWVGTGGPEAFF.

A few counts support this clone. This rearrangement joins TRBV5-6 to TRBJ1-6; no reliable D call. Trimming left V 0 bases short and J 5 bases short, with 12 bases between. Germline lookup yields CDR1 SGHDT and CDR2 YYEEEE. The CDR3 consists of 16 residues. CDR3 DNA sequence: TGTGCCAGCAGCTTGGGACAAGCCCTCCATAATTCACCCCTCCACTTT. It encodes CASSLGQALHNSPLHF.

The rearrangement uses TRBV11-2 and TRBJ2-7; 10 nucleotides agree with TRBD2. CDR1 SGHAT and CDR2 FQNNGV come from the germline V gene. V lost 0 bases to trimming and J lost 4 bases; unmatched junction nucleotides: 6. CDR3 length: 16 residues. This CDR3 reads CASSLEHLAGVYEQYF. CDR3 nucleotides: TGTGCCAGCAGCTTAGAGCACCTAGCGGGAGTGTACGAGCAGTACTTC.

The chain is built from TRBV3-1 (or the pseudogene TRBV3-2) and TRBJ2-5; 10 nucleotides match TRBD1. The CDR3 is 15 amino acids. Trimming cost V 1 base and J 3 bases; bases outside gene matches: 2. In germline, CDR1 is LGHDT, CDR2 YNNKEL (reference sequence). The CDR3 loop reads CASSQGGQGKETQYF. The CDR3 DNA reads TGTGCCAGCAGCCAAGGGGGACAGGGGAAAGAGACCCAGTACTTC.

V gene TRBV7-2 combines with J gene TRBJ1-5; D perhaps matches TRBD1 (6 bases). This CDR3 contains 13 residues. Germline lookup yields CDR1 SGHTA and CDR2 FQGNSA. The V end lost 5 bases, the J end lost 4 bases, and 9 bases lay between the germline ends. CDR3 DNA: TGTGCCAGCAGCAAAGACAGGAATCAGCCCCAGCATTTT. Protein product: CASSKDRNQPQHF.